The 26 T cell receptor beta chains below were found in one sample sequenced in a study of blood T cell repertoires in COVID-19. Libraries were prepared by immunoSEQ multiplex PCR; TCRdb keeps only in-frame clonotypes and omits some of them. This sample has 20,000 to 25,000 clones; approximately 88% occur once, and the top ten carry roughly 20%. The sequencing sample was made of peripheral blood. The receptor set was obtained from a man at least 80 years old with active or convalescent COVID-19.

For the CDR3, the DNA is TGTGCCAGTAGTATTGGAACAGGGGCTGGAGATACGCAGTATTTT. It is translated as CASSIGTGAGDTQYF. The J gene is TRBJ2-3, the V gene TRBV19, with TRBD1 identical over 7 bases. Trimming cost V 3 bases and J 5 bases; bases outside gene matches: 8. The CDR3 runs to 15 residues. Germline loops: CDR1 LNHDA, CDR2 SQIVND (reference sequence).

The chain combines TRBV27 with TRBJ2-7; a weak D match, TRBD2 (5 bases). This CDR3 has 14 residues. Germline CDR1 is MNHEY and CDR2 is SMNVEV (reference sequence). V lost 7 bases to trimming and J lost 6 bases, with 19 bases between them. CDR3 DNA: TGTGCCAGCAAGCGGATGGACCGGCTGGGCGAGCAGTACTTC. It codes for CASKRMDRLGEQYF.

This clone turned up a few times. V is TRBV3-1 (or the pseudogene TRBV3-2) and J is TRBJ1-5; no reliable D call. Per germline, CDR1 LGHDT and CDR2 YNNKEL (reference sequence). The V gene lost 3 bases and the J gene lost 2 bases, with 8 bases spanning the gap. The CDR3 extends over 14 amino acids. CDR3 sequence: CASSHRGGNQPQHF. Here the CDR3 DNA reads TGTGCCAGCAGCCACCGGGGTGGCAATCAGCCCCAGCATTTT.

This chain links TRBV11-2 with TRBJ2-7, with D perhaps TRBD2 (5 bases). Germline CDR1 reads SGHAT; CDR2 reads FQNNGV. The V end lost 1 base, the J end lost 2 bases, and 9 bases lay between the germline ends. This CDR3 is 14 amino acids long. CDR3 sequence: CASSLVSGTYEQYF. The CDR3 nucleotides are TGTGCCAGCAGCTTAGTTTCCGGGACCTACGAGCAGTACTTC.

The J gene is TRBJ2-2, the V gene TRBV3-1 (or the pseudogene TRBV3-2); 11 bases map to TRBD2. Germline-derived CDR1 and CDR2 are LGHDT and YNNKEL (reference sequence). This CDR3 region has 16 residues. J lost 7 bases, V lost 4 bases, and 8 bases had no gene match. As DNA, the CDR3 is TGTGCCAGCAGCCGAATAGCGGGGGGGTGCGGCGGGGAGCTGTTTTTT. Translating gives CASSRIAGGCGGELFF.

CDR3 region: CASSRTGFFNTGELFF. The CDR3 DNA reads as TGTGCCAGCAGCCGGACAGGGTTCTTTAACACCGGGGAGCTGTTTTTT. The chain is built from TRBV5-6 and TRBJ2-2; 8 positions agree with TRBD1. CDR3 length: 16 amino acids. V lost 4 bases, J lost 2 bases, and 7 bases stayed unmatched. CDR1 and CDR2 from the germline V gene are SGHDT and YYEEEE.

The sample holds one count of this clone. The CDR3 DNA reads as TGCGCCAGCAGGTATGGGCCGAGACAGCAAAGACCTAACTATGGCTACACCTTC. It translates to CASRYGPRQQRPNYGYTF. The gene calls are TRBV5-1 and TRBJ1-2; a possible D gene is TRBD1 (5 bases). The germline V gene encodes CDR1 SGHRS and CDR2 YFSETQ. The CDR3 is 18 residues long. V shed 5 bases and J shed 0 bases, with 23 bases lying between them.

As DNA, the CDR3 is TGTGCCAGCAGATTTAGCGGGAGTCTATCTGGGGAGCTGTTTTTT. It codes for CASRFSGSLSGELFF. The rearrangement joins TRBV11-2 to TRBJ2-2; 9 bases are a match to TRBD2. J was trimmed by 8 bases and V by 6 bases; bases with no gene match: 10. The CDR3 has 15 residues. Looked up from germline, CDR1 is SGHAT and CDR2 is FQNNGV.

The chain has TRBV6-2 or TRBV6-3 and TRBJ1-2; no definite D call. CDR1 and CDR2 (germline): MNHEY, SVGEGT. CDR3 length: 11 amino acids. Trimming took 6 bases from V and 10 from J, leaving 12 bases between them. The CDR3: CASSSYTDYTF. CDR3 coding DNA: TGTGCCAGCAGCTCATATACTGACTACACCTTC.

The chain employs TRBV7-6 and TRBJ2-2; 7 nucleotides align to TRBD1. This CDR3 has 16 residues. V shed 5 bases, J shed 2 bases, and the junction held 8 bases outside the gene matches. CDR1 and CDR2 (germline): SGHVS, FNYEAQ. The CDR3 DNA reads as TGTGCCAGCAGCCCTACCCACAGGGGCAACACCGGGGAGCTGTTTTTT. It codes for CASSPTHRGNTGELFF.

CDR3 nucleotides: TGTGCCAGCAGCCCTGGGACAGGGGAGGTGGGTGAAAAACTGTTTTTT. Amino acid sequence: CASSPGTGEVGEKLFF. The rearrangement joins TRBV5-4 to TRBJ1-4, with 10 bases lining up with TRBD1. Trimming cost V 4 bases and J 7 bases; bases outside gene matches: 10. The germline V gene has CDR1 SGHNT and CDR2 YYREEE (reference sequence). This CDR3 contains 16 residues.

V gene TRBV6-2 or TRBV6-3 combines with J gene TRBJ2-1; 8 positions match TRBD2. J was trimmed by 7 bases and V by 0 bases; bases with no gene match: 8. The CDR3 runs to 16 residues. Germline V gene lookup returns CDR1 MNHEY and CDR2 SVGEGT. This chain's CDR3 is CASSYSWTSSTNEQFF. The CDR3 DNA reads TGTGCCAGCAGTTACTCGTGGACTAGCTCTACTAATGAGCAGTTCTTC.

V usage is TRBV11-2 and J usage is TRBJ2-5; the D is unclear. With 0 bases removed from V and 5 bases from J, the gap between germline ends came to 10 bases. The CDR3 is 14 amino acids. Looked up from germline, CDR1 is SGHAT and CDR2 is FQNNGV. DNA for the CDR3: TGTGCCAGCAGCTTAGATTTTGGAGCGGAGACCCAGTACTTC. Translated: CASSLDFGAETQYF.

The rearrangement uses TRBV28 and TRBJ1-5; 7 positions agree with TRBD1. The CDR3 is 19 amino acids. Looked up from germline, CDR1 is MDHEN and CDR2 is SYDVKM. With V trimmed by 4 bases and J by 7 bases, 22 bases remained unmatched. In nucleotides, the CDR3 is TGTGCCAGCAGTTCGAAACCAAGTCAGGGGGGCGGCGATCGACAGCCCCAGCATTTT. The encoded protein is CASSSKPSQGGGDRQPQHF. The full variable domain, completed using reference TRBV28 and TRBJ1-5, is DVKVTQSSRYLVKRTGEKVFLECVQDMDHENMFWYRQDPGLGLRLIYFSYDVKMKEKGDIPEGYSVSREKKERFSLILESASTNQTSMYLCASSSKPSQGGGDRQPQHFGDGTRLSIL.

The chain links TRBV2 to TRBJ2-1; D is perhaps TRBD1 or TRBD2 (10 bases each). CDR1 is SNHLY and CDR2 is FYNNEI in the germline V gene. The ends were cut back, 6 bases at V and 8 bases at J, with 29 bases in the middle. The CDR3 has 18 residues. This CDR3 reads CASRGTGALAGVNDEQFF. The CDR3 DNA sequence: TGTGCCAGCAGGGGGACAGGGGCTCTAGCGGGAGTTAACGATGAGCAGTTCTTC.

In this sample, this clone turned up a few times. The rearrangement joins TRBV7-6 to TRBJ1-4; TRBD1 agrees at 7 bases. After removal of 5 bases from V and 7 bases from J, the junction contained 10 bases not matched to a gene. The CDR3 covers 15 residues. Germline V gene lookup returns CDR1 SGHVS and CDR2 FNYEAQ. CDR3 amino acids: CASSPMTGRGEKLFF. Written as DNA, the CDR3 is TGTGCCAGCAGCCCAATGACAGGGCGTGGTGAAAAACTGTTTTTT. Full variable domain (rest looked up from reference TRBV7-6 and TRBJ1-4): GAGVSQSPRYKVTKRGQDVALRCDPISGHVSLYWYRQALGQGPEFLTYFNYEAQQDKSGLPNDRFSAERPEGSISTLTIQRTEQRDSAMYRCASSPMTGRGEKLFFGSGTQLSVL.

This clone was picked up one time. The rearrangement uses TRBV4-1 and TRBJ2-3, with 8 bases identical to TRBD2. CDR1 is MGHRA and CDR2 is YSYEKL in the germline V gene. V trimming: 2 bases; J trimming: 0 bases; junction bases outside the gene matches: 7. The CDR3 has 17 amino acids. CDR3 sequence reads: CASSQTFSGASTDTQYF. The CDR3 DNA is TGCGCCAGCAGCCAAACCTTTAGCGGGGCCAGCACAGATACGCAGTATTTT.

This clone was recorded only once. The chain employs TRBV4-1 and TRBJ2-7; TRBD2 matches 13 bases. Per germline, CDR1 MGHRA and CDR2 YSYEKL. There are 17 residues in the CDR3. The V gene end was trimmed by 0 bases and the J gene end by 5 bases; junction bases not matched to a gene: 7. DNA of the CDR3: TGCGCCAGCAGCCAAGAGATCGGACTAGCGGGGGATAACGAGCAGTACTTC. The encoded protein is CASSQEIGLAGDNEQYF.

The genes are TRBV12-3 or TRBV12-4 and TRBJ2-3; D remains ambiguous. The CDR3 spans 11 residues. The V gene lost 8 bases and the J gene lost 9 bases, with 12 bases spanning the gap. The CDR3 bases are TGTGCCAGCCGCGCGGAGTGGACGCAGTATTTT. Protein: CASRAEWTQYF.

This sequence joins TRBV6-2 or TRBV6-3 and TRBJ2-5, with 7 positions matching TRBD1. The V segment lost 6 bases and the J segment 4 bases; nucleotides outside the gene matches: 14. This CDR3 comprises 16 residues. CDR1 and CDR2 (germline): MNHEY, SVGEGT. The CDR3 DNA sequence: TGTGCCAGCAGCGGGGAAGGGGGCATGGGGCGAGAGACCCAGTACTTC. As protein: CASSGEGGMGRETQYF.

The chain's CDR3 is CASGLVPLAGEDTQYF. The CDR3 bases are TGTGCTAGTGGTTTGGTACCTCTAGCGGGAGAAGATACGCAGTATTTT. The rearrangement joins TRBV12-5 to TRBJ2-3, with TRBD2 matching over 10 bases. V gave up 0 bases and J gave up 5 bases; unmatched junction bases: 5. Germline V gene lookup returns CDR1 LGHNT and CDR2 FRNRAP. CDR3 length: 16 amino acids. The full variable domain, rest sourced from reference TRBV12-5 and TRBJ2-3, is DARVTQTPRHKVTEMGQEVTMRCQPILGHNTVFWYRQTMMQGLELLAYFRNRAPLDDSGMPKDRFSAEMPDATLATLKIQPSEPRDSAVYFCASGLVPLAGEDTQYFGPGTRLTVL.

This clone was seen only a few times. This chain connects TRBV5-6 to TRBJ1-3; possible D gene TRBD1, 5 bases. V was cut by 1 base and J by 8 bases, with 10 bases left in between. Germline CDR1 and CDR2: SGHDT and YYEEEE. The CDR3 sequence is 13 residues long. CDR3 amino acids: CASSLSGLDTIYF. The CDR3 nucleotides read TGTGCCAGCAGCTTGTCAGGGTTGGACACCATATATTTT.

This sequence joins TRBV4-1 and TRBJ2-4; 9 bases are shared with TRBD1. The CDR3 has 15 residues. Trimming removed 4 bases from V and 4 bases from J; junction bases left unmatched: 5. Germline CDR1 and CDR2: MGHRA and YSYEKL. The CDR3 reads CASSLTGTGKNIQYF. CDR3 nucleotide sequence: TGCGCCAGCAGCCTAACCGGGACAGGGAAAAACATTCAGTACTTC.

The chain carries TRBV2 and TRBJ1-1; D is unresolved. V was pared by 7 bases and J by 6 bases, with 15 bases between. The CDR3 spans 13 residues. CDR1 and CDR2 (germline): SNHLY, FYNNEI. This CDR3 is CASIPRAVSEAFF. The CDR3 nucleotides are TGTGCCAGCATCCCGCGCGCGGTCTCTGAAGCTTTCTTT.

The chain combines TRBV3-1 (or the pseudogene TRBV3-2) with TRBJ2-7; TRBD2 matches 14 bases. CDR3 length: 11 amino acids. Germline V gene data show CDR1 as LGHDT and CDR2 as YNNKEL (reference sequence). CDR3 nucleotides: TGTGCCGCGGGGACTAGCGGGAGCCTCCTGGTC. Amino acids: CAAGTSGSLLV.

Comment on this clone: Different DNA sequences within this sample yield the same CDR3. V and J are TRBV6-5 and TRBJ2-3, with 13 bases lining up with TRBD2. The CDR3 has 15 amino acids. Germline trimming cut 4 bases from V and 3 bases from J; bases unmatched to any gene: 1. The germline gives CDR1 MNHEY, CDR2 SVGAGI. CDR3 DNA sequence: TGTGCCAGCAGTTTACTAGCGGGGGGGACAGATACGCAGTATTTT. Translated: CASSLLAGGTDTQYF.